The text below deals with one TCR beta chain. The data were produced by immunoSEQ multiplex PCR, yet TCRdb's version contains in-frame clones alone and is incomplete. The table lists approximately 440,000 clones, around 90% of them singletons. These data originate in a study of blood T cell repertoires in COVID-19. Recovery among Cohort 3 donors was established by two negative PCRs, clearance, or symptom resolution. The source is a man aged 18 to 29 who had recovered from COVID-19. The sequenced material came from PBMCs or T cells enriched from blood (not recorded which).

The chain's CDR3 is CASSLWAGRTEAFF. CDR3 bases: TGTGCCAGCAGTTTATGGGCAGGGCGTACTGAAGCTTTCTTT. V gene TRBV27 combines with J gene TRBJ1-1, with D possibly matching TRBD1 (5 bases). CDR1 and CDR2 (germline): MNHEY, SMNVEV (reference sequence). This CDR3 is built from 14 residues. V was clipped by 1 base and J by 5 bases, with 11 bases between them.